The 10 T cell receptor beta chains given below trace back to one sample, sequenced in a study of T cells in Graves' hyperthyroidism and ophthalmopathy. Template material for amplifying TCR beta CDR3 regions consisted of RNA transcripts. Researchers ran a first-round RT-PCR on the TCR CDR3 using the HTBI primer set. TCRdb recomputed calls from the multiplex PCR reads with MiXCR, one row per CDR3 protein. The table includes about 290,000 distinct CDR3 sequences, approximately 15% detected once. The sample taken for sequencing was blood. Receptor source: a woman aged 40 to 50 with Graves' hyperthyroidism.

The table lists this clonotype with many counts. The CDR3 coding sequence is TGTGCCAGCAGTTCATTACAGCTCCGCGTCTCCGAGCAGTACTTC. Translating gives CASSSLQLRVSEQYF. The chain combines TRBV27 with TRBJ2-7; D not resolved. Germline V gene sequence: CDR1 MNHEY, CDR2 SMNVEV (reference sequence). The CDR3 runs 15 residues. V lost 4 bases and J 6 bases, leaving 19 bases between the germline ends.

In its sample, this clonotype was seen many times. CDR3 nucleotides: TGTGCCGGCGGTGCCACGGCCTACGAGCAGTACTTC. Protein sequence: CAGGATAYEQYF. The chain has TRBV2 and TRBJ2-7; D not certain. Trimming shortened V by 11 bases and J by 2 bases, and 13 bases separated the two germline ends. The CDR3 is 12 amino acids. In germline, CDR1 is SNHLY, CDR2 FYNNEI.

This clonotype was picked up a small number of times. The chain has TRBV6-1 and TRBJ1-6, with 7 nucleotides matching TRBD1. Unmatched junction bases numbered 6, after V lost 1 base and J lost 3 bases. Per the germline V gene, CDR1 is MNHNS and CDR2 is SASEGT. This CDR3 has 17 residues. This chain's CDR3 is CASSEVRGKGYNSPLHF. The CDR3 DNA sequence: TGTGCCAGCAGTGAAGTCAGGGGGAAGGGCTATAATTCACCCCTCCACTTT.

This clonotype was counted ten times or more. This chain joins TRBV7-2 and TRBJ1-3; possible D gene TRBD1, 5 bases. Germline-derived CDR1 and CDR2 are SGHTA and FQGNSA. The CDR3 spans 13 residues. Trimming removed 5 bases at V and 8 bases at J, with 13 bases between. CDR3 loop: CASSPGLFDTIYF. The DNA for the CDR3 is TGTGCCAGCAGCCCGGGACTTTTCGACACCATATATTTT.

CDR3 sequence (DNA): TGTGCCAGCAGCTCGGGTCTTAGGACAGGGATGGCAGAGACCCAGTACTTC. This translates into CASSSGLRTGMAETQYF. This chain links TRBV6-1 with TRBJ2-5, with TRBD1 matching over 8 bases. The V segment lost 6 bases and the J segment 4 bases; nucleotides outside the gene matches: 16. Germline assignment: CDR1 MNHNS and CDR2 SASEGT. This CDR3 is built from 17 residues.

The rearrangement joins TRBV15 to TRBJ1-2, with D hard to call. The CDR3 spans 13 residues. The germline CDR1 and CDR2 sequences are LNHNV and YYDKDF (reference sequence). V was clipped by 2 bases and J by 8 bases, with 12 bases between them. This CDR3 reads CATSRPRLPGYTF. The CDR3 DNA reads as TGTGCCACCAGCAGACCCAGGCTCCCAGGCTACACCTTC.

As for this clonotype: This may be a read error, as it is one base from a much larger clone. The rearrangement joins TRBV28 to TRBJ1-2; the D is unclear. Germline CDR1 MDHEN, CDR2 SYDVKM. The CDR3 is made up of 12 amino acids. Trimming took off 8 bases at V and 4 bases at J, with 11 bases between the two ends. CDR3 in amino acids: CASRPKGYGYTF. CDR3 nucleotide sequence: TGTGCCAGCCGCCCAAAGGGCTATGGCTACACCTTC.

This chain joins TRBV5-4 and TRBJ2-1; TRBD1 might be the D (6 bases). Germline loops: CDR1 SGHNT, CDR2 YYREEE (reference sequence). The V gene lost 5 bases and the J gene lost 5 bases, with 20 bases spanning the gap. The CDR3 length is 16 residues. The CDR3 DNA reads as TGTGCCAGCAGTTTCAGGGGTCTCGACCTAGACAATGAGCAGTTCTTC. Translating gives CASSFRGLDLDNEQFF. The variable domain in full, with the rest retrieved from reference TRBV5-4 and TRBJ2-1, is ETGVTQSPTHLIKTRGQQVTLRCSSQSGHNTVSWYQQALGQGPQFIFQYYREEENGRGNFPPRFSGLQFPNYSSELNVNALELDDSALYLCASSFRGLDLDNEQFFGPGTRLTVL.

This clonotype showed up many times. The gene calls are TRBV6-1 and TRBJ2-1; 10 nucleotides match TRBD2. The V and J ends lost 5 bases and 3 bases, in that order; junction bases with no gene match: 7. The CDR3 has 16 amino acids. From germline, CDR1 is MNHNS and CDR2 SASEGT. CDR3 nucleotides: TGTGCCAGCAGTTCGACTAGCGGGCCCCTCTACAATGAGCAGTTCTTC. It yields the protein CASSSTSGPLYNEQFF.

CDR3 protein: CASSQLPGLARGYTF. DNA of the CDR3: TGTGCCAGCAGCCAACTTCCGGGACTAGCACGTGGCTACACCTTC. The chain combines TRBV14 with TRBJ1-2, with D maybe TRBD1 (5 bases). Germline CDR1 reads SGHDN; CDR2 reads FVKESK. The CDR3 totals 15 residues. Trimming stripped 2 bases from V and 7 bases from J, with 17 bases between.